Listed below are T cell receptor beta chains from one sample, sequenced in a study of shared clonotypes between healthy human individuals. Libraries were prepared by immunoSEQ multiplex PCR; TCRdb keeps only in-frame clonotypes and omits some of them. The profile shows about 600,000 clones, just under 97% of them singletons. The material sequenced was naive CD8+ T cells sorted from blood. The source of these receptors is a woman aged 30 to 39 in good health. Both conserved end residues are part of each CDR3. The order of the fields is V gene, J gene, clone size, D gene, CDR3 protein, CDR3 DNA. The D gene is left open where the match is weak. Expanded clones get a size class; other rows say once, few or many, or leave the size out.

TRBV29-1	TRBJ2-2	.	.	CSAVEGGELFF	TGCAGCGCCGTAGAAGGCGGGGAGCTGTTTTTT
TRBV19	TRBJ2-2	.	TRBD2	CASSMASGSWAGELFF	TGTGCCAGTAGTATGGCCAGCGGGAGTTGGGCCGGGGAGCTGTTTTTT
TRBV10-1	TRBJ2-5	.	TRBD2	CASSGLAGDLETQYF	TGCGCCAGCAGTGGACTAGCGGGAGACCTGGAGACCCAGTACTTC
TRBV9	TRBJ2-7	.	.	CASSVGGDKYEQYF	TGTGCCAGCAGCGTAGGCGGGGACAAATACGAGCAGTACTTC
TRBV27	TRBJ2-7	.	.	CASSLGGIAYEQYF	TGTGCCAGCAGTCTGGGCGGGATAGCCTACGAGCAGTACTTC
TRBV5-6	TRBJ2-7	.	TRBD2	CASSPPGAGGPYSYEQYF	TGTGCCAGCAGCCCGCCTGGGGCGGGAGGGCCCTATTCCTACGAGCAGTACTTC
TRBV6-5	TRBJ2-1	.	.	CASSSDRSSYNEQFF	TGTGCCAGCAGTTCCGACCGGAGCTCCTACAATGAGCAGTTCTTC
TRBV9	TRBJ2-7	.	.	CASSVDGPYEQYF	TGTGCCAGCAGCGTAGATGGTCCCTACGAGCAGTACTTC
TRBV2	TRBJ1-5	.	.	CASSEALLSQPQHF	TGTGCCAGCAGTGAGGCCCTCCTGAGTCAGCCCCAGCATTTT
TRBV21-1	TRBJ2-2	.	.	CASSKRGNPFANTGELFF	TGTGCCAGCAGCAAGCGCGGGAACCCGTTCGCGAACACCGGGGAGCTGTTTTTT
TRBV5-1	TRBJ2-1	.	TRBD2	CASSLREKDEQFF	TGCGCCAGCAGTTTGCGGGAGAAGGATGAGCAGTTCTTC
TRBV5-1	TRBJ2-7	.	.	CASSLIGNEQYF	TGCGCCAGCAGCTTGATAGGGAACGAGCAGTACTTC
TRBV27	TRBJ1-1	.	TRBD1	CASRTGGTEAFF	TGTGCCAGCCGGACAGGGGGCACTGAAGCTTTCTTT
TRBV15	TRBJ2-7	.	TRBD2	CATSSWTSETRQYF	TGTGCCACCAGCAGTTGGACTAGCGAGACTCGACAGTACTTC
TRBV9	TRBJ2-5	.	.	CASSVEAYGGETQYF	TGTGCCAGCAGCGTTGAGGCCTACGGCGGAGAGACCCAGTACTTC
TRBV27	TRBJ2-7	.	.	CASSWDFSYEQYF	TGTGCCAGCAGTTGGGACTTTTCCTACGAGCAGTACTTC
TRBV5-1	TRBJ2-7	.	.	CASSSIPGQGGGYEQYF	TGCGCCAGCAGCTCTATCCCGGGCCAGGGGGGAGGCTACGAGCAGTACTTC
TRBV9	TRBJ2-3	once	TRBD2	CASSFIAGGLTDTQYF	TGTGCCAGCAGCTTCATAGCGGGAGGTCTAACAGATACGCAGTATTTT
TRBV13	TRBJ1-1	.	.	CASSPGGVGKNTEAFF	TGTGCCAGCAGCCCCGGTGGAGTTGGAAAGAACACTGAAGCTTTCTTT
TRBV28	TRBJ2-4	.	.	CASSSSGVGRDIQYF	TGTGCCAGCAGTTCCTCAGGGGTGGGGAGGGACATTCAGTACTTC
TRBV4-1	TRBJ2-7	.	TRBD2	CASSPRAGGEQYF	TGCGCCAGCAGCCCGCGGGCGGGGGGCGAGCAGTACTTC
TRBV7-2	TRBJ2-7	.	.	CASSFGGAGYEQYF	TGTGCCAGCAGCTTTGGCGGGGCGGGGTACGAGCAGTACTTC
TRBV28	TRBJ1-1	few	.	CASRRGHMNTEAFF	TGTGCCAGCAGACGGGGACACATGAACACTGAAGCTTTCTTT
TRBV5-6	TRBJ2-1	.	.	CASSSYNEQFF	TGTGCCAGCAGCAGCTACAATGAGCAGTTCTTC
TRBV11-2	TRBJ2-3	.	.	CAAREGRTDTQYF	TGTGCCGCGAGAGAGGGGCGCACAGATACGCAGTATTTT
TRBV6-1	TRBJ1-3	.	.	CASRDTSSGNTIYF	TGTGCCAGCAGGGACACATCCTCTGGAAACACCATATATTTT
TRBV19	TRBJ2-2	once	.	CASSIVNTGELFF	TGTGCCAGTAGTATCGTTAACACCGGGGAGCTGTTTTTT
TRBV28	TRBJ1-3	.	.	CASSPPSVSGNTIYF	TGTGCCAGCAGTCCCCCTTCCGTCTCTGGAAACACCATATATTTT
TRBV28	TRBJ2-3	.	TRBD2	CASSPLAGVPDTQYF	TGTGCCAGCAGTCCTCTAGCGGGAGTCCCGGATACGCAGTATTTT
TRBV2	TRBJ2-7	.	TRBD1	CASSEGVGQGYEQYF	TGTGCCAGCAGTGAAGGTGTAGGACAGGGCTACGAGCAGTACTTC
TRBV5-1	TRBJ1-2	.	TRBD1	CASSRTGVGYTF	TGCGCCAGCAGTAGGACAGGGGTTGGCTACACCTTC
TRBV27	TRBJ1-1	.	.	CASSIFSGTEAFF	TGTGCCAGCAGTATATTCAGTGGGACAGAAGCTTTCTTT
TRBV10-3	TRBJ2-7	.	.	CAISESSVPYEQYF	TGTGCCATCAGTGAGTCGTCGGTCCCCTACGAGCAGTACTTC
TRBV28	TRBJ1-5	.	TRBD1	CASSPFSGTGDYSNQPQHF	TGTGCCAGCAGTCCCTTTTCCGGGACAGGGGATTATAGCAATCAGCCCCAGCATTTT
TRBV2	TRBJ1-1	.	.	CASRANEAFF	TGTGCCAGCAGGGCGAATGAAGCTTTCTTT
TRBV5-1	TRBJ1-4	.	.	CASSYGAGPFATNEKLFF	TGCGCCAGCAGTTATGGGGCAGGTCCATTTGCAACTAATGAAAAACTGTTTTTT
TRBV4-1	TRBJ2-3	.	TRBD2	CASSQGVHGTSGRGTDTQYF	TGCGCCAGCAGCCAAGGGGTTCACGGGACTAGCGGGAGGGGCACAGATACGCAGTATTTT
TRBV29-1	TRBJ1-2	.	.	CSVETLSVDGYTF	TGCAGCGTTGAAACTTTGAGTGTTGATGGCTACACCTTC
TRBV6-5	TRBJ2-5	once	TRBD1	CASSYLGQQETQYF	TGTGCCAGCAGTTACCTGGGACAGCAAGAGACCCAGTACTTC
TRBV6-1	TRBJ1-2	.	.	CASSVFRDTEEDYGYTF	TGTGCCAGCAGTGTTTTCCGGGACACCGAGGAAGACTATGGCTACACCTTC
TRBV10-3	TRBJ2-5	.	TRBD1	CAIRAGTGWLETQYF	TGTGCCATCAGAGCCGGGACAGGGTGGTTGGAGACCCAGTACTTC
TRBV27	TRBJ2-7	.	TRBD2	CASSGTSAYEQYF	TGTGCCAGCAGCGGGACTAGCGCTTACGAGCAGTACTTC
TRBV11-3	TRBJ2-5	.	.	CASSLASSLETQYF	TGTGCCAGCAGCTTAGCGTCTAGTCTAGAGACCCAGTACTTC
TRBV7-6	TRBJ1-1	once	.	CASSLKVEDTEAFF	TGTGCCAGCAGCTTAAAGGTCGAAGACACTGAAGCTTTCTTT
TRBV28	TRBJ2-7	.	.	CASTSLRVYEQYF	TGTGCCAGCACCAGCCTCAGGGTTTACGAGCAGTACTTC
TRBV13	TRBJ2-1	.	TRBD2	CASSSQLAGWPSYNEQFF	TGTGCCAGCAGCTCCCAGCTAGCGGGCTGGCCCTCCTACAATGAGCAGTTCTTC
TRBV5-1	TRBJ1-1	.	TRBD1	CASSSTRTGSNTEAFF	TGCGCCAGCAGCTCTACTCGGACAGGGTCGAACACTGAAGCTTTCTTT
TRBV7-9	TRBJ1-1	.	.	CASVWVGTEAFF	TGTGCCAGCGTATGGGTGGGCACTGAAGCTTTCTTT
TRBV6-1	TRBJ2-1	.	.	CASRENNEQFF	TGTGCCAGCAGGGAGAACAATGAGCAGTTCTTC
TRBV19	TRBJ2-1	.	.	CASDSGRSPVGQFF	TGTGCCAGTGACTCCGGACGCTCCCCTGTGGGGCAGTTCTTC
TRBV7-8	TRBJ2-5	.	.	CASSLYTEGEETQYF	TGTGCCAGCAGCCTATACACGGAGGGAGAAGAGACCCAGTACTTC
TRBV4-1	TRBJ2-7	.	TRBD1	CASSQDPAGGYEQYF	TGCGCCAGCAGCCAAGATCCCGCAGGGGGCTACGAGCAGTACTTC
TRBV5-1	TRBJ2-7	.	TRBD2	CASSYKWEGHEQYF	TGCGCCAGCAGCTATAAGTGGGAGGGTCACGAGCAGTACTTC
TRBV9	TRBJ2-1	.	TRBD2	CASSVSPSGYNEQFF	TGTGCCAGCAGCGTTTCTCCTAGCGGCTACAATGAGCAGTTCTTC
TRBV4-1	TRBJ2-3	.	.	CASSQDPGNLDTQYF	TGCGCCAGCAGCCAAGATCCCGGGAATTTAGATACGCAGTATTTT
TRBV9	TRBJ1-2	.	.	CASSVGGDGIYGYTF	TGTGCCAGCAGCGTAGGGGGAGACGGGATCTATGGCTACACCTTC
TRBV28	TRBJ1-1	.	.	CASSPARGRANTEAFF	TGTGCCAGCAGTCCGGCCCGGGGGCGGGCGAACACTGAAGCTTTCTTT
TRBV5-1	TRBJ2-5	once	.	CASSLRPGETQYF	TGCGCCAGCAGCTTGCGGCCGGGGGAGACCCAGTACTTC